The 24 T cell receptor beta chains in this list originate from one sample, sequenced in a study of yellow fever vaccine responses in identical twins (dated by TCRdb to 2017 to 2018). Library generation was performed with RT-PCR. Data came from an Illumina HiSeq 2500. TCRdb reran the public reads through fastp at Q25 and MiXCR, keeping productive beta chains. One record per CDR3 amino acid sequence lists the most common genes and DNA. The sample table shows about 11,000 distinct CDR3 sequences, and more than 65% are seen once. Roughly 7% of the sample lies in the top ten. This specimen was T cells from blood (PBMCs), unsorted or a sorted subset (not recorded which), taken before or after yellow fever vaccination (not recorded which). These TCRs come from a woman aged 18-29 years who received the yellow fever vaccine. Donor details come from another sample of the same person, matched by shared clones.

This clonotype showed up just a few times. V and J are TRBV13 and TRBJ2-2; 8 nucleotides line up with TRBD1. This CDR3 has 15 residues. The germline V gene encodes CDR1 PRHDT and CDR2 FYEKMQ (reference sequence). Trimming removed 5 bases from V and 5 bases from J; junction bases left unmatched: 7. In nucleotides, the CDR3 is TGTGCCAGCAGCCCCGGACAGGGCGGGACCGGGGAGCTGTTTTTT. It encodes CASSPGQGGTGELFF.

The chain is built from TRBV12-3 or TRBV12-4 and TRBJ2-3; 12 nucleotides align to TRBD2. V shed 5 bases, J shed 5 bases, and the junction held 8 bases outside the gene matches. The CDR3 contains 16 residues. The CDR3 loop is CASSNLAGGPQDTQYF. CDR3 bases: TGTGCCAGCAGTAACCTAGCGGGGGGGCCACAAGATACGCAGTATTTT.

As concerns this clonotype: Its ends do not fully match the called genes, so a read error is possible. The chain uses TRBV11-2 and TRBJ2-5; D is perhaps TRBD2 (5 bases). Germline V CDR1 and CDR2: SGHAT, FQNNGV. CDR3 length: 15 amino acids. The CDR3 DNA reads as TGTGCCAGCAGCTTAGGGGTTCGCGGGTACGAGACCCAGTGCTTC. This translates into CASSLGVRGYETQCF.

V and J are TRBV6-1 and TRBJ1-1, with D tentatively TRBD1 (6 bases). The V end lost 7 bases, the J end lost 6 bases, and 9 bases lay between the germline ends. This CDR3 is built from 11 residues. The germline V gene encodes CDR1 MNHNS and CDR2 SASEGT. CDR3 region: CASTQGPEAFF. DNA for the CDR3: TGTGCCAGCACCCAGGGGCCTGAAGCTTTCTTT.

The chain combines TRBV24-1 with TRBJ2-7; D uncertain. V lost 5 bases to trimming and J lost 2 bases, with 6 bases between them. CDR1 KGHDR and CDR2 SFDVKD come from the germline V gene. The CDR3 is made up of 12 amino acids. CDR3 residues: CATSGVTYEQYF. CDR3 in DNA: TGTGCCACCAGTGGGGTCACCTACGAGCAGTACTTC.

The gene calls are TRBV11-1 and TRBJ2-1, with D maybe TRBD1 (6 bases). Trimming pared 2 bases from V and 8 bases from J, leaving 16 bases between. CDR1 and CDR2 from the germline V gene are SGHAT and FQDESV (reference sequence). The CDR3 sequence is 15 residues long. The CDR3 reads CASSLHSGVLHEQFF. The DNA for the CDR3 is TGTGCCAGCAGCTTACATTCAGGGGTTTTGCATGAGCAGTTCTTC.

This clonotype was seen more than once but under ten times. V and J are TRBV9 and TRBJ2-2, with D tentatively TRBD2 (6 bases). This CDR3 spans 13 amino acids. The V and J ends lost 7 bases and 1 base respectively, with 8 bases between them. CDR1 is SGDLS, CDR2 YYNGEE, per germline. The CDR3 sequence: CASGGKNTGELFF. In DNA form, the CDR3 reads TGTGCCAGCGGCGGGAAGAACACCGGGGAGCTGTTTTTT.

The chain employs TRBV14 and TRBJ1-3; D gene unclear. This CDR3 comprises 13 residues. The V end was cut by 4 bases, the J end by 8 bases, with 12 bases between. The germline V gene encodes CDR1 SGHDN and CDR2 FVKESK. CDR3 DNA sequence: TGTGCCAGCAGCCCAAAGATGACCGACACCATATATTTT. Protein: CASSPKMTDTIYF.

This sequence joins TRBV2 and TRBJ2-1, with 9 bases matching TRBD2. The junction had 18 bases not matched to a gene; V was cut back by 6 bases and J by 9 bases. The CDR3 is 17 amino acids. Germline lookup yields CDR1 SNHLY and CDR2 FYNNEI. DNA for the CDR3: TGTGCCAGCAGGTTCGAGTTTAGGGCGGGAGGGCCCTCTGAGCAGTTCTTC. Protein sequence: CASRFEFRAGGPSEQFF.

This clonotype was seen a few times. The chain carries TRBV28 and TRBJ1-2; tentative D call: TRBD1 (5 bases). The CDR3 runs to 15 residues. The germline gives CDR1 MDHEN, CDR2 SYDVKM. V shed 5 bases and J shed 5 bases, with 18 bases lying between them. The CDR3 loop reads CASSNRDLRKYGYTF. CDR3 DNA: TGTGCCAGCAGTAACCGGGACCTCCGAAAGTATGGCTACACCTTC.

V usage is TRBV6-1 and J usage is TRBJ2-3; 7 nucleotides align to TRBD2. The ends lost 3 bases at V and 3 bases at J; junction bases unmatched: 0. Germline CDR1 reads MNHNS; CDR2 reads SASEGT. The CDR3 is 13 residues long. The CDR3 sequence is CASSERETDTQYF. As DNA, the CDR3 is TGTGCCAGCAGTGAGCGGGAGACAGATACGCAGTATTTT.

This clonotype occurred once. The rearrangement links TRBV4-1 to TRBJ2-6; D not resolved. Trimming stripped 0 bases from V and 0 bases from J, with 6 bases between. CDR3 size: 16 residues. CDR1 is MGHRA, CDR2 YSYEKL, per germline. The chain's CDR3 is CASSQDWSSGANVLTF. As DNA, the CDR3 is TGCGCCAGCAGCCAAGATTGGAGCTCTGGGGCCAACGTCCTGACTTTC.

The CDR3 DNA reads as TGCGCCAGCAGCCAAGTCGGGACTAGCGGTGAGCAGTTCTTC. It is translated as CASSQVGTSGEQFF. The chain couples TRBV4-1 to TRBJ2-1; 11 bases align to TRBD2. The CDR3 has 14 amino acids. V lost 1 base and J lost 9; bases outside the gene matches: 2. The V gene's germline CDR1 is MGHRA and CDR2 YSYEKL.

This clonotype was recorded a few times. The V and J genes are TRBV12-3 or TRBV12-4 and TRBJ2-7, with D perhaps matching TRBD1 (6 bases). V shed 6 bases and J shed 5 bases, with 11 bases lying between them. CDR3 length: 12 amino acids. The CDR3: CASSPGTHEQYF. The CDR3 DNA reads TGTGCCAGCAGCCCAGGGACACACGAGCAGTACTTC.

In nucleotides, the CDR3 is TGTGCCAGCGATAAGGGGGATGAGCAGTTCTTC. Translated: CASDKGDEQFF. V gene TRBV11-2 combines with J gene TRBJ2-1, with D possibly TRBD1 on 6 matching bases. CDR1 SGHAT and CDR2 FQNNGV come from the germline V gene. This CDR3 comprises 11 residues. V was pared by 8 bases and J by 8 bases, with 10 bases between.

The chain is built from TRBV11-2 and TRBJ2-1, with TRBD2 matching over 7 bases. J lost 3 bases, V lost 4 bases, and 6 bases had no gene match. This CDR3 contains 15 residues. The germline gives CDR1 SGHAT, CDR2 FQNNGV. The CDR3 bases are TGTGCCAGCAGCTCCTGGACTAGTCACTACAATGAGCAGTTCTTC. Translation gives CASSSWTSHYNEQFF.

This clonotype was found once. The CDR3 is CSAKGGTEASYEQYF. In DNA form, the CDR3 reads TGCAGCGCCAAGGGGGGGACAGAGGCCTCCTACGAGCAGTACTTC. The chain has TRBV29-1 and TRBJ2-7; D is tentatively TRBD1 or TRBD2 (7 bases each). Per germline, CDR1 SQVTM and CDR2 ANQGSEA. The CDR3 is 15 amino acids. Trimming cost V 7 bases and J 0 bases, with 19 bases left between them.

The chain recombines TRBV7-9 with TRBJ2-2; no firm D call. The germline V and J ends were trimmed by 3 bases and 6 bases, with 11 bases remaining between them. The CDR3 consists of 14 residues. Germline V lookup: CDR1 SEHNR, CDR2 FQNEAQ (reference sequence). CDR3 region: CASSFPGSSGELFF. The CDR3 nucleotides read TGTGCCAGCAGCTTCCCAGGAAGTTCCGGGGAGCTGTTTTTT.

This chain connects TRBV28 to TRBJ1-2, with D perhaps TRBD1 (5 bases). The germline CDR1 and CDR2 sequences are MDHEN and SYDVKM. This CDR3 comprises 15 residues. V lost 9 bases to trimming and J lost 4 bases, with 21 bases between them. The CDR3 region is CASLDLDTQFYGYTF. CDR3 nucleotides: TGTGCCAGTTTGGACTTGGACACACAGTTCTATGGCTACACCTTC.

The chain couples TRBV10-1 to TRBJ2-7, with D unclear. In germline, CDR1 is WNHNN, CDR2 SYGVQD (reference sequence). Trimming shortened V by 7 bases and J by 2 bases, and 12 bases separated the two germline ends. The CDR3 totals 13 residues. The CDR3 is CASNRRIPYEQYV. In DNA, the CDR3 is TGCGCCAGCAACAGACGGATACCCTACGAGCAGTACGTC.

This clonotype was detected once. CDR3 sequence reads: CATSDGQEANYGYTF. CDR3 coding DNA: TGTGCCACCAGTGACGGACAGGAAGCTAACTATGGCTACACCTTC. The chain has TRBV24-1 and TRBJ1-2; 7 positions agree with TRBD1. The germline gives CDR1 KGHDR, CDR2 SFDVKD. J was trimmed by 0 bases and V by 4 bases; bases with no gene match: 4. The CDR3 is made up of 15 amino acids.

This chain joins TRBV20-1 and TRBJ2-2, with TRBD2 matching over 11 bases. The CDR3 sequence is 16 residues long. With V trimmed by 5 bases and J by 3 bases, 8 bases remained unmatched. CDR1 is DFQATT and CDR2 is SNEGSKA in the germline V gene (reference sequence). The CDR3 loop reads CSALGGTSGYTGELFF. The CDR3 coding sequence is TGCAGTGCTCTTGGCGGGACTAGCGGTTACACCGGGGAGCTGTTTTTT.

The chain employs TRBV11-3 and TRBJ2-5; possibly TRBD2 for D (5 bases). Germline V gene data show CDR1 as SGHNT and CDR2 as YENEEA. This CDR3 region has 13 residues. Trimming cost V 3 bases and J 7 bases, with 12 bases left between them. CDR3 loop: CASSLEAGGTQYF. DNA for the CDR3: TGTGCCAGCAGCTTGGAAGCAGGAGGGACCCAGTACTTC.

The V call is TRBV6-4, the J call TRBJ2-3; D might be TRBD1 or TRBD2, each matching 6 bases. The length of the CDR3 is 15 residues. Trimming left V 0 bases short and J 1 base short, with 8 bases between. Germline V gene sequence: CDR1 MRHNA, CDR2 SNTAGT. The CDR3, as DNA: TGTGCCAGCAGTGACTCGAGGGGGGGCACAGATACGCAGTATTTT. Encoded protein: CASSDSRGGTDTQYF.